This TCR beta chain was captured by sequencing in a study of CXCR3-negative and CXCR3-positive naive CD8 T cells. The overall study: Each library gave roughly 1.6 +/- 0.3 million of roughly 140 million TRB reads.

Definition of naive CD8+ T cells rested on a CD45RO-CCR7+CD27+CD95- profile. Its frequency marks this clonotype as medium-sized. Its antigen remains unknown. Regarding the study as a whole: Sequencing showed both naive subsets with comparably high diversity, and memory CD8+ cells much lower. Against CXCR3-negative naive cells, CXCR3-positive naive cells showed more hydrophobic TRB CDR3s. Expression of CXCR3 was partially reduced after cryopreservation, and fresh PBMCs were used in most assays.

Libraries were UMI-labeled 5' RACE TRB cDNA. No DNA is given; TCRdb re-called the 5' RACE reads and lists each CDR3 protein once. Recorded for this sample: 5,700 or so distinct CDR3 sequences. The CDR3 covers 16 residues. Germline CDR1 is SEHNR and CDR2 is FQNEAQ (reference sequence). The sequence was collected from a human donor in good health. Some clones in this sample may be carry-over from other donors' samples. The specimen was naive CXCR3+ CD8+ T cells from blood. The subset: CD45RO-CCR7+CD27+CD95- naive CD8+ T cells expressing CXCR3 (TNR3+). The rearrangement joins TRBV7-9 to TRBJ2-1; TCRdb's D call, TRBD1, is unchecked because there is no DNA. CDR3 in amino acids: CASSFLGAPTYNEQFF.